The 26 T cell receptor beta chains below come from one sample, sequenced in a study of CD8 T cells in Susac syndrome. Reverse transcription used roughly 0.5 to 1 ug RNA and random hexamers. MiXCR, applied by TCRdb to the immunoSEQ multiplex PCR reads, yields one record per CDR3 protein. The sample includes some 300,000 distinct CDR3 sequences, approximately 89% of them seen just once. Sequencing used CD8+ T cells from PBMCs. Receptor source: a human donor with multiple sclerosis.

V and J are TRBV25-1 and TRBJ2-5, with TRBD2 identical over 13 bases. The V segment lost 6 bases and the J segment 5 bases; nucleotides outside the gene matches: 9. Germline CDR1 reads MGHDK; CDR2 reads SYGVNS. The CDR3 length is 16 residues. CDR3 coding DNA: TGTGCCAGCAGGGGACGGACTAGCGGGAGTCGGGAGACCCAGTACTTC. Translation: CASRGRTSGSRETQYF.

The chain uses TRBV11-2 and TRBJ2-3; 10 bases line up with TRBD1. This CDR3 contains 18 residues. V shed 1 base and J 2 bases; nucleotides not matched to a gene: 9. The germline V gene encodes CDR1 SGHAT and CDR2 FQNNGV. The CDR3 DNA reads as TGTGCCAGCAGCTTAGCTCCCGGGACAGGGGAGCCCACAGATACGCAGTATTTT. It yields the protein CASSLAPGTGEPTDTQYF.

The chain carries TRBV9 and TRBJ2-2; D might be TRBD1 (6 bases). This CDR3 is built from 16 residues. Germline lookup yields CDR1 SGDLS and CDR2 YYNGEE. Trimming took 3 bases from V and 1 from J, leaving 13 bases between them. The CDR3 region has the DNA TGTGCCAGCAGCGGATCGGGGACAAAGAACACCGGGGAGCTGTTTTTT. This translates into CASSGSGTKNTGELFF.

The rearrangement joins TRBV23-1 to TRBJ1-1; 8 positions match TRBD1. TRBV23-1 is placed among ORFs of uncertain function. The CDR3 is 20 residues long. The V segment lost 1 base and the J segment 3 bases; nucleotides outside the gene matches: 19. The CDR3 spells CASSQLVGRQGAKWDTEAFF. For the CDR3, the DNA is TGCGCCAGCAGTCAATTGGTAGGAAGGCAGGGGGCAAAGTGGGACACTGAAGCTTTCTTT.

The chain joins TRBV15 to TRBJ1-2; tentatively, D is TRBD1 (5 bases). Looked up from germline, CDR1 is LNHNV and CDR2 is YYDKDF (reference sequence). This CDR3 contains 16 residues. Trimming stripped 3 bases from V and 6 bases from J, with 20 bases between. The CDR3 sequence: CATSRGLGTGEHGYTF. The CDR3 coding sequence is TGTGCCACCAGCAGGGGTCTGGGGACGGGCGAACATGGCTACACCTTC.

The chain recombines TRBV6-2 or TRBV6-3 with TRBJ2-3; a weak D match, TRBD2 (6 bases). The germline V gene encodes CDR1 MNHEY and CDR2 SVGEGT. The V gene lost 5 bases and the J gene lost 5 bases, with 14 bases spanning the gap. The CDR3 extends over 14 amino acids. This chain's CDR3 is CASSRLEAVDTQYF. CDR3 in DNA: TGTGCCAGCAGTCGACTAGAAGCAGTAGATACGCAGTATTTT.

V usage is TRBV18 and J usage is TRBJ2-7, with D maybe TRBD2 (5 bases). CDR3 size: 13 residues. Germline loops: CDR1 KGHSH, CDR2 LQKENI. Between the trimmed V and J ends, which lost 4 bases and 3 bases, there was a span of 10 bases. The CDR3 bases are TGTGCCAGCTCACAAGACTACGACTACGAGCAGTACTTC. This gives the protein CASSQDYDYEQYF.

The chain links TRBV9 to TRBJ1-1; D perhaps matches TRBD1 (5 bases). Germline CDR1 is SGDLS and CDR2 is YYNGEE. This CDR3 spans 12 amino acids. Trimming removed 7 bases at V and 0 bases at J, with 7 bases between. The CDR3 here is CASQGMNTEAFF. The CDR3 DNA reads TGTGCCAGCCAGGGAATGAACACTGAAGCTTTCTTT.

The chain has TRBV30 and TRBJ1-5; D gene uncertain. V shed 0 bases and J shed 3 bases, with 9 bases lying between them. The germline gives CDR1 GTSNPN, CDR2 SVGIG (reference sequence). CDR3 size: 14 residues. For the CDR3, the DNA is TGTGCCTGGAGTGTACGAAGTTTCAATCAGCCCCAGCATTTT. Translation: CAWSVRSFNQPQHF.

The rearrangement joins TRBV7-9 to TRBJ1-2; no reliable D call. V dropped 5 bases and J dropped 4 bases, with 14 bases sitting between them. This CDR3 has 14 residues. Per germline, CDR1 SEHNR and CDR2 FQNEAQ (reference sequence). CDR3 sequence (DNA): TGTGCCAGCAGCATCTACGTGCCTTCCTATGGCTACACCTTC. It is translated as CASSIYVPSYGYTF.

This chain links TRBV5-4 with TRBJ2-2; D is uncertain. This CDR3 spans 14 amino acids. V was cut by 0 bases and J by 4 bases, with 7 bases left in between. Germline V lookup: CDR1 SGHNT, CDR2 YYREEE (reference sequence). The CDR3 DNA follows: TGTGCCAGCAGCTTGGGAACTGGCACCGGGGAGCTGTTTTTT. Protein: CASSLGTGTGELFF. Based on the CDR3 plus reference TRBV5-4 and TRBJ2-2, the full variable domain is ETGVTQSPTHLIKTRGQQVTLRCSSQSGHNTVSWYQQALGQGPQFIFQYYREEENGRGNFPPRFSGLQFPNYSSELNVNALELDDSALYLCASSLGTGTGELFFGEGSRLTVL.

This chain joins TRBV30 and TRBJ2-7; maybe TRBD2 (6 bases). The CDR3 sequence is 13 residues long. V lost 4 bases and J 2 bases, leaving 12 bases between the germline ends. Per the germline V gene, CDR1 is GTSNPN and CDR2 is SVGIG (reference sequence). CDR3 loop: CAWTSAGTYEQYF. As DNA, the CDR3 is TGTGCCTGGACCTCAGCGGGTACCTACGAGCAGTACTTC. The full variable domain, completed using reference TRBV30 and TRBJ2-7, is SQTIHQWPATLVQPVGSPLSLECTVEGTSNPNLYWYRQAAGRGLQLLFYSVGIGQISSEVPQNLSASRPQDRQFILSSKKLLLSDSGFYLCAWTSAGTYEQYFGPGTRLTVT.

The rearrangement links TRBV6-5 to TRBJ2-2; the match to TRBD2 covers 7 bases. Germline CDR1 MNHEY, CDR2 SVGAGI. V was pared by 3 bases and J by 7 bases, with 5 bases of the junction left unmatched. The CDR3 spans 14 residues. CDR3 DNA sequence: TGTGCCAGCAGTTATTTGGGGGGGGTCGGGGAGCTGTTTTTT. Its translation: CASSYLGGVGELFF.

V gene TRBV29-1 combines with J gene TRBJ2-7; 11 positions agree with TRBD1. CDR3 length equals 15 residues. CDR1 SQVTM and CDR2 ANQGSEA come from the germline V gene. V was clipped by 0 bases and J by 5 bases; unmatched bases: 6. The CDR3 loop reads CSVEDSDRGLNEQYF. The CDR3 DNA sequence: TGCAGCGTTGAAGATTCGGACAGGGGGCTTAACGAGCAGTACTTC.

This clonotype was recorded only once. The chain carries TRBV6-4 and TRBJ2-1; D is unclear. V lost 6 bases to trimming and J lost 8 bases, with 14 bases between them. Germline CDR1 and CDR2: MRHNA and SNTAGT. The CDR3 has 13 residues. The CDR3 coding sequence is TGTGCCAGCAGCGCCTCCCCCTCCGATGAGCAGTTCTTC. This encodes CASSASPSDEQFF.

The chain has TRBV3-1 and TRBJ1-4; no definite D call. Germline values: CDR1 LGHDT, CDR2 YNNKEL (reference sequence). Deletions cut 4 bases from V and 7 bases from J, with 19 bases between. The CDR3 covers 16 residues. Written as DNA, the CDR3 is TGTGCCAGCAGCCCCGCCCAAATAGGACCCGCTGAAAAACTGTTTTTT. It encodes CASSPAQIGPAEKLFF.

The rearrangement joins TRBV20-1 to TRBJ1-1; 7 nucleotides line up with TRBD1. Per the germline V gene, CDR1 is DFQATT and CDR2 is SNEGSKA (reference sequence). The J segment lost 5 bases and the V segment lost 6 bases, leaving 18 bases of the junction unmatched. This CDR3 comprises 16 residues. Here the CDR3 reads CSALDPGGSYSTEAFF. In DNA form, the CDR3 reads TGCAGTGCCCTCGACCCAGGGGGTAGTTATAGTACTGAAGCTTTCTTT.

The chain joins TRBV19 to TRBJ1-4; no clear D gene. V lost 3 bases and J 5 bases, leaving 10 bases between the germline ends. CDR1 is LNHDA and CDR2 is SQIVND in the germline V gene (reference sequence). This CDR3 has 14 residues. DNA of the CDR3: TGTGCCAGTAGTATGCGGCTGGGGAATGAAAAACTGTTTTTT. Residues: CASSMRLGNEKLFF.

In nucleotides, the CDR3 is TGCAGCGGGCGAGCGCCGAACACCGGGGAGCTGTTTTTT. Translated: CSGRAPNTGELFF. The chain uses TRBV29-1 and TRBJ2-2; D is undetermined. Deletions cut 7 bases from V and 0 bases from J, with 9 bases between. The CDR3 is 13 amino acids. CDR1 is SQVTM and CDR2 is ANQGSEA in the germline V gene.

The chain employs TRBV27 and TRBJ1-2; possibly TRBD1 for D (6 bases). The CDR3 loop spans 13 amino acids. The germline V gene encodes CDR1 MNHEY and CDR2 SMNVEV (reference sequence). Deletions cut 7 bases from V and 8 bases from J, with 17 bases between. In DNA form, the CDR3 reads TGTGCCAGCAAAGGAACTAGGGGGAGCGGCTACACCTTC. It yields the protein CASKGTRGSGYTF.

The CDR3 protein is CASSPLTATIHRNTEAFF. In nucleotides, the CDR3 is TGTGCCAGCAGCCCCTTGACAGCAACAATCCATAGGAACACTGAAGCTTTCTTT. The rearrangement links TRBV7-9 to TRBJ1-1, with D maybe TRBD1 (5 bases). V lost 5 bases and J 1 base, leaving 23 bases between the germline ends. CDR3 length equals 18 residues. Germline V gives CDR1 SEHNR, CDR2 FQNEAQ (reference sequence).

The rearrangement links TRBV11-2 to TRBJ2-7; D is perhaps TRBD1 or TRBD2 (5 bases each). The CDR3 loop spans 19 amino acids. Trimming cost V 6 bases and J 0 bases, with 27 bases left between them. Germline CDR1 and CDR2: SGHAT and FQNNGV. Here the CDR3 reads CASRSPWSPGPGTSYEQYF. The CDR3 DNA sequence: TGTGCCAGCAGATCACCTTGGAGCCCAGGACCAGGGACCTCCTACGAGCAGTACTTC.

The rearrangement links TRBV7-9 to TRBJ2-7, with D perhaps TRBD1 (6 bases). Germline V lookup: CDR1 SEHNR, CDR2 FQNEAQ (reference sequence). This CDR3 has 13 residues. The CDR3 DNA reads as TGTGCGAGCCGGGCAGGGGAAACCTACGAGCAGTACTTC. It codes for CASRAGETYEQYF.

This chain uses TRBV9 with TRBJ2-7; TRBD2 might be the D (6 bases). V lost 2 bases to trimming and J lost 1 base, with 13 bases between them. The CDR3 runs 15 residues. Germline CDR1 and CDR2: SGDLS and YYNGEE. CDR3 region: CASSVFGTPSYEQYF. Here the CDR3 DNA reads TGTGCCAGCAGCGTTTTTGGGACTCCTTCCTACGAGCAGTACTTC. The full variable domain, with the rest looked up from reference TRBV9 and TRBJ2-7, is DSGVTQTPKHLITATGQRVTLRCSPRSGDLSVYWYQQSLDQGLQFLIQYYNGEERAKGNILERFSAQQFPDLHSELNLSSLELGDSALYFCASSVFGTPSYEQYFGPGTRLTVT.

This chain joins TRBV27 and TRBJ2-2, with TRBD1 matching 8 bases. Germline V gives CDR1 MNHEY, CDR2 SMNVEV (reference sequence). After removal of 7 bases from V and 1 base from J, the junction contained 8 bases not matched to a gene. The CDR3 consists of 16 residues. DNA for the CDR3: TGTGCCAGCACCTTTATCGGACAGGGGAACACCGGGGAGCTGTTTTTT. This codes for CASTFIGQGNTGELFF.

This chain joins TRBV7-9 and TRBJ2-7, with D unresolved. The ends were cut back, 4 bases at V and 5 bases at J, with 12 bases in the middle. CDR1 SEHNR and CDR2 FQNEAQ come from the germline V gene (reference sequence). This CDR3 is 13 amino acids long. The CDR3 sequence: CASSSPFFDEQYF. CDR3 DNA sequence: TGTGCCAGCAGCTCCCCATTCTTCGACGAGCAGTACTTC.